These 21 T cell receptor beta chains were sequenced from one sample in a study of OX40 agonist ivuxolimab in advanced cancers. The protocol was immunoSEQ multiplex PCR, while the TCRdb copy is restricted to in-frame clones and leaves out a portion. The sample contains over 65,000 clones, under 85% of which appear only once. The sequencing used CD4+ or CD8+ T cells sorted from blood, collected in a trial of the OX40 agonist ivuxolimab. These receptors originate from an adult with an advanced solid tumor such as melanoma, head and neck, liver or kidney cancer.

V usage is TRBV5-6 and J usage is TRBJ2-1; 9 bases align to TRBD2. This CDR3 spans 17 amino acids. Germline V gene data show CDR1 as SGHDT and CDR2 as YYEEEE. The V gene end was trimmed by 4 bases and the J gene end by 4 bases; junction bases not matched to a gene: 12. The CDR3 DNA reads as TGTGCCAGCAGCGCCGCGAAATTGCTAGCGGGATACAATGAGCAGTTCTTC. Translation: CASSAAKLLAGYNEQFF.

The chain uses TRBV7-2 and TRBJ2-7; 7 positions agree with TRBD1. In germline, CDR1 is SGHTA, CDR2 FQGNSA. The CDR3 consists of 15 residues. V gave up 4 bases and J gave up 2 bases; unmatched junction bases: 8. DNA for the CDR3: TGTGCCAGCAGCTCGAGACAGGGTCTCCCCTACGAGCAGTACTTC. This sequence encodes CASSSRQGLPYEQYF.

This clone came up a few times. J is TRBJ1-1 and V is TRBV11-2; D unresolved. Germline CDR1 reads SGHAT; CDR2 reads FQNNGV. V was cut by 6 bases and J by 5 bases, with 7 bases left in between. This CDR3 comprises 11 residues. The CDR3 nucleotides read TGTGCCAGCAGTCTGCAAACTGAAGCTTTCTTT. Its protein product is CASSLQTEAFF.

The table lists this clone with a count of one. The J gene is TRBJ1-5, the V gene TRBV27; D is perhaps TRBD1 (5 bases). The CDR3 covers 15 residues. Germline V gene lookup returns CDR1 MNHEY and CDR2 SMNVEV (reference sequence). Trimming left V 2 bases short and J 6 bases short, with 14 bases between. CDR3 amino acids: CASSLRQGLSQPQHF. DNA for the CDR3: TGTGCCAGCAGTTTAAGGCAGGGTTTATCTCAGCCCCAGCATTTT.

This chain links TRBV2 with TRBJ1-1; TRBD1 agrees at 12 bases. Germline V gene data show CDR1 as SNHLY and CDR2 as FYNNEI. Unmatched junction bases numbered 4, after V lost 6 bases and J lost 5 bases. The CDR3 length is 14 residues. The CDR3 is CASSGDRGRTEAFF. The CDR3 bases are TGTGCCAGCAGCGGGGACAGGGGGCGTACTGAAGCTTTCTTT.

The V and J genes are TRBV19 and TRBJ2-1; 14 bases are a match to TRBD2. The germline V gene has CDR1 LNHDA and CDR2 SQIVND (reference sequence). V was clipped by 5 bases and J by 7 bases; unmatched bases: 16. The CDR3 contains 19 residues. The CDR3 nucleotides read TGTGCCAGTAGTCTCCTCCCGGGACTAGCGGGAGTTGTTAGAAATGAGCAGTTCTTC. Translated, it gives CASSLLPGLAGVVRNEQFF.

The CDR3 here is CASSQGAEVETQYF. CDR3 nucleotide sequence: TGTGCCAGCAGCCAAGGTGCAGAAGTAGAGACCCAGTACTTC. This chain connects TRBV16 to TRBJ2-5; D is unclear. With 2 bases removed from V and 4 bases from J, the gap between germline ends came to 11 bases. The germline gives CDR1 KGHSY, CDR2 FQNENV. The CDR3 length is 14 residues.

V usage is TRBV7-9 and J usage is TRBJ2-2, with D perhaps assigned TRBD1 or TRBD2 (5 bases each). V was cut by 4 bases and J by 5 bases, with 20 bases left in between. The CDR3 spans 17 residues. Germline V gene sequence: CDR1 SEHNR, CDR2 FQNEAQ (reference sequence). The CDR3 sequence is CASSWMVRGITTGELFF. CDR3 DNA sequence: TGTGCCAGCAGCTGGATGGTGAGGGGAATTACTACCGGGGAGCTGTTTTTT.

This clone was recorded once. The CDR3 DNA follows: TGTGCCAGCAGTTTGGCGGCCACTGAAGCTTTCTTT. Amino acids: CASSLAATEAFF. V and J are TRBV28 and TRBJ1-1; no reliable D call. V dropped 3 bases and J dropped 4 bases, with 6 bases sitting between them. This CDR3 contains 12 residues. Per germline, CDR1 MDHEN and CDR2 SYDVKM. Full variable domain (missing parts from reference TRBV28 and TRBJ1-1): DVKVTQSSRYLVKRTGEKVFLECVQDMDHENMFWYRQDPGLGLRLIYFSYDVKMKEKGDIPEGYSVSREKKERFSLILESASTNQTSMYLCASSLAATEAFFGQGTRLTVV.

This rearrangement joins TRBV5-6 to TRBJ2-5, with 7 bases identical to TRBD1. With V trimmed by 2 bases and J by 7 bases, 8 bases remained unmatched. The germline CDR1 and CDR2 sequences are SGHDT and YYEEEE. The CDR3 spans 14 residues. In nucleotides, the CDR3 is TGTGCCAGCAGCTTTGACAGGGTTGGGGGGACCCAGTACTTC. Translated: CASSFDRVGGTQYF.

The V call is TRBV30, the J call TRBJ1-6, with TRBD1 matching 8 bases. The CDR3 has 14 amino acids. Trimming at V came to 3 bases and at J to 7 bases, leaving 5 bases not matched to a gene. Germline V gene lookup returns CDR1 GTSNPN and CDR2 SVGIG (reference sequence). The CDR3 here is CAWSLTGGNSPLHF. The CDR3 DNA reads TGTGCCTGGAGCCTTACAGGGGGGAATTCACCCCTCCACTTT.

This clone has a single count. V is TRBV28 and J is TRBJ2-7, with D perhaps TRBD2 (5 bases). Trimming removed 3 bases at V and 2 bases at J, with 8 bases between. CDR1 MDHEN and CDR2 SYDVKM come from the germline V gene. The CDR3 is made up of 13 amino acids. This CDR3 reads CASSLSGTYEQYF. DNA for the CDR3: TGTGCCAGCAGTTTGTCGGGAACCTACGAGCAGTACTTC.

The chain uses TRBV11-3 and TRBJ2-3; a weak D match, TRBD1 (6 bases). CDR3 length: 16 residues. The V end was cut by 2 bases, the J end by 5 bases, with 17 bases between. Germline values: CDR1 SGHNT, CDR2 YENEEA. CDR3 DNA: TGTGCCAGCAGCTTATTAGGACAGAGTGGTGGAGATACGCAGTATTTT. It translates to CASSLLGQSGGDTQYF.

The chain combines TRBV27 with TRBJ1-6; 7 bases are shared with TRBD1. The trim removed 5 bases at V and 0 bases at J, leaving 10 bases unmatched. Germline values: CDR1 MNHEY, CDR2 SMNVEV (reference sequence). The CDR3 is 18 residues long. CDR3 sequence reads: CASSLGTATSSYNSPLHF. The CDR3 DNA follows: TGTGCCAGCAGTCTGGGGACAGCCACGAGCTCCTATAATTCACCCCTCCACTTT.

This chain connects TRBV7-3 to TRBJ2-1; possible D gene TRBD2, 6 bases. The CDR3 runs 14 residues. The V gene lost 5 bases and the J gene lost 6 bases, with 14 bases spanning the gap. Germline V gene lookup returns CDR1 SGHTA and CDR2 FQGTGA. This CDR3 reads CASSKPSEGNEQFF. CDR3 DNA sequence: TGTGCCAGCAGCAAGCCTTCGGAGGGCAATGAGCAGTTCTTC.

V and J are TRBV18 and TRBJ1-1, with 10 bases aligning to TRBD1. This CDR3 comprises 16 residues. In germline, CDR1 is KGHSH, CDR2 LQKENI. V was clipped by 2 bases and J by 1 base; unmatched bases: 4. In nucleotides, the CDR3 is TGTGCCAGCTCACCAGGGACAGGGGTTAAGAACACTGAAGCTTTCTTT. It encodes CASSPGTGVKNTEAFF.

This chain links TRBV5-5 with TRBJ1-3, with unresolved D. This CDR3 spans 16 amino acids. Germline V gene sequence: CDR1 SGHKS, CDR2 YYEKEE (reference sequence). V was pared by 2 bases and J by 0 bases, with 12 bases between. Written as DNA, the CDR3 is TGTGCCAGCAGCTTAATGGGGATGAGCTCTGGAAACACCATATATTTT. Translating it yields CASSLMGMSSGNTIYF.

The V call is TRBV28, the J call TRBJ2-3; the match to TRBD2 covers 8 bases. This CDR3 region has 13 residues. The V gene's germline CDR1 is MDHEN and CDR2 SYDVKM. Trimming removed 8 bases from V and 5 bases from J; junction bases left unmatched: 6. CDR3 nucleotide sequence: TGTGCCAGCTTAAACGGGGGGGAAGATACGCAGTATTTT. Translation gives CASLNGGEDTQYF.

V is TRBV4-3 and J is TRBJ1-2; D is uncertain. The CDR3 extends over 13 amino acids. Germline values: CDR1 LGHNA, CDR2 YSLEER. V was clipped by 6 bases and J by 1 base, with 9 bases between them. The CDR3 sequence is CASRSDRNYGYTF. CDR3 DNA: TGCGCCAGCAGATCCGACCGTAACTATGGCTACACCTTC.

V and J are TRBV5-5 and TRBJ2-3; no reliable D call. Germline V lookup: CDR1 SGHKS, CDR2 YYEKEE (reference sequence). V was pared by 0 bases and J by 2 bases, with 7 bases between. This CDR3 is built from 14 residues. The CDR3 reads CASSLDLNTDTQYF. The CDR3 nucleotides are TGTGCCAGCAGCTTGGACCTCAACACAGATACGCAGTATTTT.

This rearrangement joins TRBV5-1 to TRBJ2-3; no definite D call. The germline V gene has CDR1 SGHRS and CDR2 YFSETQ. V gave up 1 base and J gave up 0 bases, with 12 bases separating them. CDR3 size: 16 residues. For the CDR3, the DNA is TGCGCCAGCAGCTTGCGCCAAACTACTAGCACAGATACGCAGTATTTT. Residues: CASSLRQTTSTDTQYF. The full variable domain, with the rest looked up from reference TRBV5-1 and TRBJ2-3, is KAGVTQTPRYLIKTRGQQVTLSCSPISGHRSVSWYQQTPGQGLQFLFEYFSETQRNKGNFPGRFSGRQFSNSRSEMNVSTLELGDSALYLCASSLRQTTSTDTQYFGPGTRLTVL.